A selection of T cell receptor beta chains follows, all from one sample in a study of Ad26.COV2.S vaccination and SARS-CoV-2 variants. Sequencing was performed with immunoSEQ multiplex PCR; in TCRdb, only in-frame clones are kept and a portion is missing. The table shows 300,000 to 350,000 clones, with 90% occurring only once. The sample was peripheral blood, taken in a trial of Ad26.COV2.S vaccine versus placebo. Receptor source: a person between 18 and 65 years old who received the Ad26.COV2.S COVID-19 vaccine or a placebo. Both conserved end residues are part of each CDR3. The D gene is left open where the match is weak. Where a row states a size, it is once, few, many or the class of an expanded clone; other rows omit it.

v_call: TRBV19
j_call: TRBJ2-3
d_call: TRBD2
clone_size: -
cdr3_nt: TGTGCCAGTAGTCGTAGCGGGGGCACAGATACGCAGTATTTT
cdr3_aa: CASSRSGGTDTQYF

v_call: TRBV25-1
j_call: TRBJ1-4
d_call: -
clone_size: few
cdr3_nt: TGTGCCAGCAGTGAATCGACTAGCGGAAATGAAAAACTGTTTTTT
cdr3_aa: CASSESTSGNEKLFF

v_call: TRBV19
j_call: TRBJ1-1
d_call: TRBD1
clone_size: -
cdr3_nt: TGTGCCAGTAGTGTGATCACAGGGGGCCAGGGCACTGAAGCTTTCTTT
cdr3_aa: CASSVITGGQGTEAFF

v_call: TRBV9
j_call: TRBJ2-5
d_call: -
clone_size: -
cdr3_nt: TGTGCCAGCAGCGTAGGACAGGTTTTTTGGGAGACCCAGTACTTC
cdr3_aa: CASSVGQVFWETQYF

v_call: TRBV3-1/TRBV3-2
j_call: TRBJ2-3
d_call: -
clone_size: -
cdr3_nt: TGTGCCAGCAGCCAAGTTGCGCTGAATTCCACAGATACGCAGTATTTT
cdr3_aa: CASSQVALNSTDTQYF

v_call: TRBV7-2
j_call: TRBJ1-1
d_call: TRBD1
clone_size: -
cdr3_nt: TGTGCCAGCAGCCACAGGGGTACTGAAGCTTTCTTT
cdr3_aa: CASSHRGTEAFF

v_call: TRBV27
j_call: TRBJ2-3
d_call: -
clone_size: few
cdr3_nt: TGTGCCAGCAGTTTATCTAGGGATACGCAGTATTTT
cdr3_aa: CASSLSRDTQYF

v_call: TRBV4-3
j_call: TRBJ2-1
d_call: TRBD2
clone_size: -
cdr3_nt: TGCGCCAGCAGCCCCTTTATAGCGGGAGGTCGCGGTGAGCAGTTCTTC
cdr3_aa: CASSPFIAGGRGEQFF

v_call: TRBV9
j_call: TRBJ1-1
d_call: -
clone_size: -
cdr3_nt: TGTGCCAGCAGCGCGGACGGGGGGACTGAAGCTTTCTTT
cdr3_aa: CASSADGGTEAFF

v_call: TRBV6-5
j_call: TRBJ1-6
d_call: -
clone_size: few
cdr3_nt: TGTGCCAGCGCCGGGACGGAGAATTCACCCCTCCACTTT
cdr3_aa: CASAGTENSPLHF

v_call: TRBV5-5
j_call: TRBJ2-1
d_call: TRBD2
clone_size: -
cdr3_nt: TGTGCCAGCAGCCCAGGGACTAGCGTTTTATACAATGAGCAGTTCTTC
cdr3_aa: CASSPGTSVLYNEQFF

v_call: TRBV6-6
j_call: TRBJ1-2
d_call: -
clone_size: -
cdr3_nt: TGTGCCAGCAGCGACCAGGGGACACCCTTGGACTATGGCTACACCTTC
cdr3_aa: CASSDQGTPLDYGYTF

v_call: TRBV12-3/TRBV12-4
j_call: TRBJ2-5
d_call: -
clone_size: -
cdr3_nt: TGTGCCAGCAGATCAGGGGTGGTTGAGACCCAGTACTTC
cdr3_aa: CASRSGVVETQYF

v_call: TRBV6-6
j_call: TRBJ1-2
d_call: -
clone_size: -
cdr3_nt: TGTGCCAGCAGTTACTCACGGCAGGGTGGAGAGGGCTACACCTTC
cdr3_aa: CASSYSRQGGEGYTF

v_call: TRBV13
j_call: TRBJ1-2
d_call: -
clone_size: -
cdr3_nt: TGTGCCAGCAGTCAGGAATGGGATGGGGACTATGGCTACACCTTC
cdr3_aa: CASSQEWDGDYGYTF

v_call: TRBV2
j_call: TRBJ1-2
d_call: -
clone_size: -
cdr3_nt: TGTGCCAGCAGTCCCACGCCCGACCCTTATGGCTACACCTTC
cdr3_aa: CASSPTPDPYGYTF

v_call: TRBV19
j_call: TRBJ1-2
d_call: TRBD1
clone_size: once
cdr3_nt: TGTGCCAGTAGTCCGCGGGACAGCAACTATGGCTACACCTTC
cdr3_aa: CASSPRDSNYGYTF

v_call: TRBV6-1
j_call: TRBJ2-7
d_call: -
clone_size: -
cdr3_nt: TGTGCCAGCAGTGAACCCTTAGGCGAGCAGTACTTC
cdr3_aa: CASSEPLGEQYF

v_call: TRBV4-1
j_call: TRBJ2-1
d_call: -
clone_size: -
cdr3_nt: TGCGCCAGCAGCCTCATTCCGGGGAACAATGAGCAGTTCTTC
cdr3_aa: CASSLIPGNNEQFF

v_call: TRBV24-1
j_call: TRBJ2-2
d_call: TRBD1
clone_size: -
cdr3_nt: TGTGCCACCAGTGCACAGGGGGCCGGGGAGCTGTTTTTT
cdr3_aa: CATSAQGAGELFF

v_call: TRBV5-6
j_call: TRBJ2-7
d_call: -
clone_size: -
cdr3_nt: TGTGCCAGCAGCTTGCCGGTGTCCTACGAGCAGTACTTC
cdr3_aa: CASSLPVSYEQYF

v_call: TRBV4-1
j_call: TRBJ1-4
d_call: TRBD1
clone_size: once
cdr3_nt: TGCGCCAGCAGCCCCACAGGGGGCGCAACTAATGAAAAACTGTTTTTT
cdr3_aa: CASSPTGGATNEKLFF

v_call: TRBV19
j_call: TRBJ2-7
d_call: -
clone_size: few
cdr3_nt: TGTGCCACCACGGGGGACCTCTACGAGCAGTACTTC
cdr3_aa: CATTGDLYEQYF

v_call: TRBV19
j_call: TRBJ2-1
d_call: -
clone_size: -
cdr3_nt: TGTGCCAGTAAGGCTGAGCAGTTCTTC
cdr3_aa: CASKAEQFF

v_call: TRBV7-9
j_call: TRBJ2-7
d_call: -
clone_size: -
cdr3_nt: TGTGCCAGCAGCTTAGGGGCGAACGAGCAGTACTTC
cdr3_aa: CASSLGANEQYF

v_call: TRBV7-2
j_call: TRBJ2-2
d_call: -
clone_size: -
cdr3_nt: TGTGCCAGCAGCTTTCGGGGGCCAGGGGAGCTGTTTTTT
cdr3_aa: CASSFRGPGELFF

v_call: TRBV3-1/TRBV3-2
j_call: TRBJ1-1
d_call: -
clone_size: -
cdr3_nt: TGTGCCAGCAGCCAAATGAACACTGAAGCTTTCTTT
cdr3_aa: CASSQMNTEAFF

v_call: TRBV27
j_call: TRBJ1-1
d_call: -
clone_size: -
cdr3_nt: TGTGCCAGCAGTTTCGGGGGCTGGGGCACTGAAGCTTTCTTT
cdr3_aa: CASSFGGWGTEAFF